This passage covers 14 T cell receptor beta chains from one sample sequenced in a study of T cell changes during pregnancy in multiple sclerosis. Sequencing was performed with immunoSEQ multiplex PCR; in TCRdb, only in-frame clones are kept and a portion is missing. This table holds under 55,000 clones, roughly 91% found once. Sequencing input: PBMCs (not recorded whether the cells were cultured). The receptors stem from a female donor with multiple sclerosis, enrolled in a pregnancy study.

The chain is built from TRBV29-1 and TRBJ1-1, with 7 nucleotides matching TRBD1. The length of the CDR3 is 13 residues. Per germline, CDR1 SQVTM and CDR2 ANQGSEA. J was trimmed by 0 bases and V by 7 bases; bases with no gene match: 5. The CDR3 region is CSAAGQMNTEAFF. The DNA for the CDR3 is TGCAGCGCCGCGGGACAGATGAACACTGAAGCTTTCTTT.

This chain joins TRBV2 and TRBJ1-5; 7 bases are a match to TRBD1. This CDR3 comprises 15 residues. The trim removed 4 bases at V and 6 bases at J, leaving 9 bases unmatched. In germline, CDR1 is SNHLY, CDR2 FYNNEI. CDR3 bases: TGTGCCAGCAGTGTTGGACAGGTGGGGGGTCAGCCCCAGCATTTT. Residues: CASSVGQVGGQPQHF.

The V call is TRBV28, the J call TRBJ1-5, with TRBD1 as a possible D gene (5 bases). This CDR3 comprises 13 residues. The ends were cut back, 7 bases at V and 2 bases at J, with 9 bases in the middle. Germline CDR1 MDHEN, CDR2 SYDVKM. CDR3 bases: TGTGCCAGCATCTTGACAGGCAATCAGCCCCAGCATTTT. This codes for CASILTGNQPQHF.

This chain links TRBV5-6 with TRBJ2-5; 14 bases agree with TRBD2. Looked up from germline, CDR1 is SGHDT and CDR2 is YYEEEE. The V gene end was trimmed by 4 bases and the J gene end by 4 bases; junction bases not matched to a gene: 9. The CDR3 spans 17 residues. CDR3 nucleotides: TGTGCCAGCAGCCGATCGACTAGCGGGAGGGGTCGAGAGACCCAGTACTTC. The encoded protein is CASSRSTSGRGRETQYF.

The chain recombines TRBV5-6 with TRBJ1-1; the D is unclear. Germline lookup yields CDR1 SGHDT and CDR2 YYEEEE. The CDR3 extends over 14 amino acids. With 7 bases removed from V and 7 bases from J, the gap between germline ends came to 20 bases. The CDR3 DNA follows: TGTGCCAGCCGGGAGGATCCGGGGATGGATGAAGCTTTCTTT. It translates to CASREDPGMDEAFF.

The chain recombines TRBV19 with TRBJ2-1; possibly TRBD1 for D (6 bases). CDR1 is LNHDA, CDR2 SQIVND, per germline (reference sequence). This CDR3 comprises 14 residues. V lost 3 bases, J lost 6 bases, and 12 bases lay in between. In DNA form, the CDR3 reads TGTGCCAGTAGTATTAACAGGGCCGGCAATGAGCAGTTCTTC. It yields the protein CASSINRAGNEQFF.

Here the CDR3 DNA reads TGTGCCAGCAGGGAGACTAGCGGGAGGGCCGACGAGCAGTACTTC. Its translation is CASRETSGRADEQYF. The gene calls are TRBV6-1 and TRBJ2-7; 14 bases fit TRBD2. This CDR3 region has 15 residues. Germline CDR1 is MNHNS and CDR2 is SASEGT. After removal of 6 bases from V and 5 bases from J, the junction contained 6 bases not matched to a gene.

The V call is TRBV28, the J call TRBJ2-7; 9 nucleotides match TRBD1. The CDR3 has 14 amino acids. Germline CDR1 is MDHEN and CDR2 is SYDVKM. Unmatched junction bases numbered 12, after V lost 6 bases and J lost 9 bases. The CDR3 DNA reads TGTGCCAGCAGACCCGGGACAGGGTTCGTGGGGCAGTACTTC. Protein: CASRPGTGFVGQYF.

The chain combines TRBV5-1 with TRBJ2-6; unclear D gene. Germline CDR1 and CDR2: SGHRS and YFSETQ. Trimming pared 0 bases from V and 0 bases from J, leaving 1 base between. The CDR3 contains 14 residues. CDR3 coding DNA: TGCGCCAGCAGCTTGGACTCTGGGGCCAACGTCCTGACTTTC. Translation gives CASSLDSGANVLTF. The whole variable domain, filled in from reference TRBV5-1 and TRBJ2-6, reads KAGVTQTPRYLIKTRGQQVTLSCSPISGHRSVSWYQQTPGQGLQFLFEYFSETQRNKGNFPGRFSGRQFSNSRSEMNVSTLELGDSALYLCASSLDSGANVLTFGAGSRLTVL.

V is TRBV7-9 and J is TRBJ1-4; 7 bases agree with TRBD1. Germline V CDR1 and CDR2: SEHNR, FQNEAQ (reference sequence). Losses at the gene ends were 3 bases for V and 6 bases for J; bases not matched to a gene: 7. The CDR3 is 15 residues long. Written as DNA, the CDR3 is TGTGCCAGCAGCTTGTTACAGGGGATAGATGAAAAACTGTTTTTT. Translating gives CASSLLQGIDEKLFF.

This rearrangement joins TRBV7-2 to TRBJ2-1, with 8 bases fitting TRBD1. V dropped 4 bases and J dropped 10; count of bases not matched to a gene: 6. The CDR3 extends over 13 amino acids. Germline CDR1 reads SGHTA; CDR2 reads FQGNSA. The CDR3 DNA reads TGTGCCAGCAGCTCCGGGACAGGCGGAGAGCAGTTCTTC. Its translation: CASSSGTGGEQFF.

This chain uses TRBV7-2 with TRBJ2-5, with no clear D. Trimming stripped 1 base from V and 3 bases from J, with 6 bases between. Germline V gives CDR1 SGHTA, CDR2 FQGNSA. The CDR3 has 13 residues. CDR3 region: CASSLVGKETQYF. The CDR3 bases are TGTGCCAGCAGCTTAGTTGGGAAAGAGACCCAGTACTTC. The whole variable domain, remainder taken from reference TRBV7-2 and TRBJ2-5, is GAGVSQSPSNKVTEKGKDVELRCDPISGHTALYWYRQSLGQGLEFLIYFQGNSAPDKSGLPSDRFSAERTGGSVSTLTIQRTQQEDSAVYLCASSLVGKETQYFGPGTRLLVL.

V gene TRBV2 combines with J gene TRBJ2-7, with TRBD2 matching 11 bases. V dropped 2 bases and J dropped 3; count of bases not matched to a gene: 6. Per germline, CDR1 SNHLY and CDR2 FYNNEI. CDR3 size: 16 residues. This CDR3 is CASSEITSGSVYEQYF. CDR3 DNA: TGTGCCAGCAGTGAAATAACTAGCGGGAGTGTCTACGAGCAGTACTTC. The complete variable domain, with remaining parts taken from reference TRBV2 and TRBJ2-7, reads EPEVTQTPSHQVTQMGQEVILRCVPISNHLYFYWYRQILGQKVEFLVSFYNNEISEKSEIFDDQFSVERPDGSNFTLKIRSTKLEDSAMYFCASSEITSGSVYEQYFGPGTRLTVT.

This chain uses TRBV4-1 with TRBJ1-3, with D possibly being TRBD1 (5 bases). The CDR3 totals 14 residues. V was clipped by 4 bases and J by 0 bases, with 7 bases between them. Germline CDR1 reads MGHRA; CDR2 reads YSYEKL. CDR3 in DNA: TGCGCCAGCAGCCCCAGGGACTCTGGAAACACCATATATTTT. Protein product: CASSPRDSGNTIYF.